This entry concerns a single T cell receptor (beta chain). The antigen remains unidentified. Documented treatment: oral pan-JAK inhibitor, 5-10 mg twice daily. Alopecia areata patients had lesional scalp punch biopsies and peripheral blood taken from them. The data derive from a study of CD8+ T cells in alopecia areata. Study details: Patients took tofacitinib for 6 to 18 months, followed by 6 drug-free months. General study points: Alphabeta T cells residing in normal skin are also sequenced in scalp samples. Scalp clonality decreased significantly with tofacitinib, and so did expanded CD8+ clones among the top 100.

The CDR3 runs to 13 residues. V was cut by 8 bases and J by 0 bases, with 10 bases left in between. From germline, CDR1 is SGHAT and CDR2 FQDESV (reference sequence). RNA was extracted and reverse transcribed into cDNA as the sequencing template. Sequenced by immunoSEQ multiplex PCR; TCRdb stores in-frame clones only, minus some. The data show 98,000 or so clones, roughly two thirds seen once. This sample comprised CD8+ T cells sorted from blood, obtained at week 4, from a patient treated with tofacitinib. This chain joins TRBV11-1 and TRBJ1-1, with D hard to call. The clonotype originates from a human donor with alopecia areata. The CDR3 region is CASHELLNTEAFF. The CDR3 DNA reads TGTGCCAGCCATGAGCTTCTGAACACTGAAGCTTTCTTT. Filled out from reference TRBV11-1 and TRBJ1-1, the complete variable domain reads EAEVAQSPRYKITEKSQAVAFWCDPISGHATLYWYRQILGQGPELLVQFQDESVVDDSQLPKDRFSAERLKGVDSTLKIQPAELGDSAMYLCASHELLNTEAFFGQGTRLTVV.